This entry lists 20 T cell receptor beta chains sequenced from one sample in a study of shared clonotypes between healthy human individuals. The repertoire was sequenced with immunoSEQ multiplex PCR; TCRdb's copy has only in-frame clones and lacks some. The table includes a few million clones, approximately 92% detected once. Only CD45RO-negative cells positively selected for CCR7 counted as naive CD8 cells, so terminally differentiated effector memory CD45RA+ cells were excluded. The sample taken for sequencing was naive CD8+ T cells from PBMCs. The receptors were sampled from a man between 18 and 29 years old in good health. Some clones in this sample may be carry-over from other donors' samples.

This clone came up a few times. This sequence joins TRBV27 and TRBJ1-2, with 10 bases identical to TRBD1. This CDR3 is 13 amino acids long. From germline, CDR1 is MNHEY and CDR2 SMNVEV (reference sequence). V gave up 7 bases and J gave up 2 bases; unmatched junction bases: 1. CDR3 nucleotide sequence: TGTGCCAGCATGGACAGGGGGAACTATGGCTACACCTTC. This translates into CASMDRGNYGYTF.

The chain recombines TRBV9 with TRBJ2-1, with D possibly matching TRBD2 (5 bases). The CDR3 extends over 15 amino acids. Germline CDR1 reads SGDLS; CDR2 reads YYNGEE. Between the trimmed V and J ends, which lost 5 bases and 0 bases, there was a span of 12 bases. The CDR3 is CASSRGHRSYNEQFF. CDR3 DNA: TGTGCCAGCAGTCGAGGGCACCGCTCCTACAATGAGCAGTTCTTC.

The V call is TRBV27, the J call TRBJ2-2; no clear D. Germline V CDR1 and CDR2: MNHEY, SMNVEV (reference sequence). Trimming stripped 4 bases from V and 4 bases from J, with 10 bases between. The CDR3 runs 14 residues. The CDR3 here is CASSSLTGTGELFF. CDR3 in DNA: TGTGCCAGCAGTTCCTTGACGGGCACCGGGGAGCTGTTTTTT.

The rearrangement links TRBV9 to TRBJ2-7, with 9 bases lining up with TRBD1. The CDR3 spans 15 residues. V was clipped by 3 bases and J by 2 bases; unmatched bases: 6. Germline values: CDR1 SGDLS, CDR2 YYNGEE. CDR3 nucleotide sequence: TGTGCCAGCAGCGCCGGGACAGGGTCGGCCTACGAGCAGTACTTC. It translates to CASSAGTGSAYEQYF.

The chain couples TRBV11-2 to TRBJ2-3, with no clear D. The CDR3 is 16 residues long. The germline CDR1 and CDR2 sequences are SGHAT and FQNNGV. V lost 1 base to trimming and J lost 6 bases, with 17 bases between them. This CDR3 is CASSLVGPSFSDTQYF. The CDR3 region has the DNA TGTGCCAGCAGCTTAGTAGGGCCTAGTTTTAGCGATACGCAGTATTTT.

The CDR3 DNA reads as TGTGCCAGCTGTATAATCCCTAACACTGAAGCTTTCTTT. This sequence encodes CASCIIPNTEAFF. The V call is TRBV19, the J call TRBJ1-1; D is uncertain. Between the trimmed V and J ends, which lost 9 bases and 2 bases, there was a span of 13 bases. This CDR3 has 13 amino acids. CDR1 and CDR2 from the germline V gene are LNHDA and SQIVND (reference sequence).

The chain joins TRBV18 to TRBJ2-1; TRBD1 aligns across 8 bases. This CDR3 region has 16 residues. The germline gives CDR1 KGHSH, CDR2 LQKENI. V lost 4 bases and J lost 0; bases outside the gene matches: 5. The CDR3 is CASSQGQGSSYNEQFF. In DNA, the CDR3 is TGTGCCAGCTCACAAGGACAGGGAAGCTCCTACAATGAGCAGTTCTTC. Full variable domain (remainder filled in from reference TRBV18 and TRBJ2-1): NAGVMQNPRHLVRRRGQEARLRCSPMKGHSHVYWYRQLPEEGLKFMVYLQKENIIDESGMPKERFSAEFPKEGPSILRIQQVVRGDSAAYFCASSQGQGSSYNEQFFGPGTRLTVL.

The chain carries TRBV14 and TRBJ2-5; a weak D match, TRBD1 (6 bases). The germline V and J ends were trimmed by 5 bases and 5 bases, with 12 bases remaining between them. Germline V gene data show CDR1 as SGHDN and CDR2 as FVKESK. The CDR3 consists of 13 residues. The CDR3 nucleotides read TGTGCCAGCAGCTCATGGACAGAGGAGACCCAGTACTTC. It codes for CASSSWTEETQYF.

The chain links TRBV5-6 to TRBJ2-2; D gene ambiguous. Trimming left V 0 bases short and J 1 base short, with 7 bases between. The CDR3 runs 15 residues. Germline V lookup: CDR1 SGHDT, CDR2 YYEEEE. The CDR3: CASSLGQENTGELFF. CDR3 nucleotide sequence: TGTGCCAGCAGCTTGGGTCAGGAGAACACCGGGGAGCTGTTTTTT.

In this sample, this clone turned up once. J is TRBJ1-5 and V is TRBV19, with D hard to call. V shed 6 bases and J shed 3 bases, with 9 bases lying between them. The length of the CDR3 is 13 residues. In germline, CDR1 is LNHDA, CDR2 SQIVND (reference sequence). The CDR3 region is CASSPSHNQPQHF. In DNA form, the CDR3 reads TGTGCCAGTAGCCCGTCTCACAATCAGCCCCAGCATTTT.

This clone was recorded a few times. This chain uses TRBV6-5 with TRBJ1-5; no clear D. Trimming took off 0 bases at V and 5 bases at J, with 5 bases between the two ends. Germline lookup yields CDR1 MNHEY and CDR2 SVGAGI. The CDR3 length is 13 residues. The CDR3 region has the DNA TGTGCCAGCAGTTACTCGTTCTATCAGCCCCAGCATTTT. Amino acids: CASSYSFYQPQHF.

The chain combines TRBV7-9 with TRBJ2-2; TRBD2 might be the D (5 bases). The CDR3 loop spans 13 amino acids. Germline V gene sequence: CDR1 SEHNR, CDR2 FQNEAQ (reference sequence). Deletions cut 4 bases from V and 6 bases from J, with 9 bases between. The CDR3 loop reads CASSSTTAGELFF. DNA of the CDR3: TGTGCCAGCAGCTCGACTACCGCCGGGGAGCTGTTTTTT.

The J gene is TRBJ2-7, the V gene TRBV27, with a possible D match to TRBD1 (6 bases). V lost 0 bases to trimming and J lost 4 bases, with 13 bases between them. This CDR3 spans 15 amino acids. Germline CDR1 is MNHEY and CDR2 is SMNVEV (reference sequence). CDR3 sequence: CASSLSGDKSYEQYF. The CDR3 nucleotides are TGTGCCAGCAGTTTATCAGGGGACAAGAGTTACGAGCAGTACTTC.

The V call is TRBV5-4, the J call TRBJ2-7; maybe TRBD2 (5 bases). The CDR3 is 13 amino acids. Trimming removed 4 bases from V and 3 bases from J, with 11 bases in between. From germline, CDR1 is SGHNT and CDR2 YYREEE (reference sequence). CDR3 protein: CASSQHRDYEQYF. CDR3 DNA: TGTGCCAGCAGCCAACACCGGGACTACGAGCAGTACTTC.

J is TRBJ2-1 and V is TRBV27; 12 bases are a match to TRBD2. The J segment lost 10 bases and the V segment lost 5 bases, leaving 9 bases of the junction unmatched. CDR1 and CDR2 from the germline V gene are MNHEY and SMNVEV (reference sequence). The CDR3 consists of 15 residues. CDR3: CASSTRLAGDREQFF. CDR3 sequence (DNA): TGTGCCAGCAGTACCCGACTAGCGGGAGATCGGGAGCAGTTCTTC.

CDR3 coding DNA: TGTGCCTGGAGTGTATCCCGGACGGGGGAGCAGTACTTC. Amino acid sequence: CAWSVSRTGEQYF. The J gene is TRBJ2-7, the V gene TRBV30; TRBD2 is a possible D gene (5 bases). CDR1 and CDR2 (germline): GTSNPN, SVGIG (reference sequence). V was pared by 0 bases and J by 7 bases, with 13 bases between. The CDR3 runs to 13 residues.

The CDR3, as DNA: TGTGCCAGCAGCTTAGGGCGGAGGAGGTACAATGAGCAGTTCTTC. Its protein product is CASSLGRRRYNEQFF. This chain joins TRBV5-6 and TRBJ2-1, with a weak D call TRBD2 (5 bases). The CDR3 is 15 amino acids. V lost 2 bases to trimming and J lost 4 bases, with 13 bases between them. Germline CDR1 SGHDT, CDR2 YYEEEE. Full variable domain (remainder filled in from reference TRBV5-6 and TRBJ2-1): DAGVTQSPTHLIKTRGQQVTLRCSPKSGHDTVSWYQQALGQGPQFIFQYYEEEERQRGNFPDRFSGHQFPNYSSELNVNALLLGDSALYLCASSLGRRRYNEQFFGPGTRLTVL.

The V and J genes are TRBV27 and TRBJ1-5; D is possibly TRBD1 (5 bases). The CDR3 sequence is 14 residues long. The ends were cut back, 10 bases at V and 4 bases at J, with 17 bases in the middle. Germline assignment: CDR1 MNHEY and CDR2 SMNVEV (reference sequence). This CDR3 is CATAVGWGNQPQHF. As DNA, the CDR3 is TGTGCCACCGCAGTAGGTTGGGGGAATCAGCCCCAGCATTTT.

V is TRBV28 and J is TRBJ2-5, with D uncertain. This CDR3 is built from 15 residues. Germline-derived CDR1 and CDR2 are MDHEN and SYDVKM. V lost 1 base to trimming and J lost 2 bases, with 11 bases between them. The CDR3 region has the DNA TGTGCCAGCAGTTTATTAGCTGGAACTCAAGAGACCCAGTACTTC. Its protein product is CASSLLAGTQETQYF.

As for this clone: This specimen includes other DNA sequences encoding the same CDR3. The V call is TRBV29-1, the J call TRBJ2-1; D remains unclear. The germline V gene encodes CDR1 SQVTM and CDR2 ANQGSEA. V gave up 1 base and J gave up 3 bases, with 16 bases separating them. This CDR3 comprises 16 residues. In DNA form, the CDR3 reads TGCAGCGTTGAAGGTCTCGTCCGAACGAGCTACAATGAGCAGTTCTTC. Protein: CSVEGLVRTSYNEQFF.